Reported below is one T cell receptor beta chain. The source of the sample is a study of blood T cell repertoires in COVID-19. Study background: The cDNA or gDNA used as material had been derived from T cells, B-cell-depleted T cells, or PBMCs.

Germline V gene sequence: CDR1 ENHRY, CDR2 SYGVKD. There are 13 residues in the CDR3. V was clipped by 6 bases and J by 3 bases, with 9 bases between them. Repertoires were generated with immunoSEQ multiplex PCR, while TCRdb's copy carries only in-frame clones and drops some. The top ten hold 2.5% to 3.5% of the sample, which has around 140,000 clones, around 88% seen once. Material: peripheral blood. The TCR originated in a man between 60 and 75 years old with active or convalescent COVID-19. V gene TRBV10-3 combines with J gene TRBJ1-5; possibly TRBD1 for D (6 bases). This CDR3 is CAISRTVNQPQHF. The CDR3 DNA is TGTGCCATCAGCAGGACAGTCAATCAGCCCCAGCATTTT.